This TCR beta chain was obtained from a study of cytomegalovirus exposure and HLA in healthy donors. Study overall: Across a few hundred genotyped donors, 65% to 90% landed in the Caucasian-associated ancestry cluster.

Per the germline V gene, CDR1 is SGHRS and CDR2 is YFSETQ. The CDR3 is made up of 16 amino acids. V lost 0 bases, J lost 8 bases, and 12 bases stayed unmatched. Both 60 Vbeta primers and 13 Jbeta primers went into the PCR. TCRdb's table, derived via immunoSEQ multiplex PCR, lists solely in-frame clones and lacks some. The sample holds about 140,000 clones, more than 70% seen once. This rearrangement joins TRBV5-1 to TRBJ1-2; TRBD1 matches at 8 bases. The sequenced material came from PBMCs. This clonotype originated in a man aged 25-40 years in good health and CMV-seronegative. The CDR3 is CASSLARGQVSGGYTF. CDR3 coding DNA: TGCGCCAGCAGCTTGGCCAGGGGACAGGTATCAGGAGGCTACACCTTC.